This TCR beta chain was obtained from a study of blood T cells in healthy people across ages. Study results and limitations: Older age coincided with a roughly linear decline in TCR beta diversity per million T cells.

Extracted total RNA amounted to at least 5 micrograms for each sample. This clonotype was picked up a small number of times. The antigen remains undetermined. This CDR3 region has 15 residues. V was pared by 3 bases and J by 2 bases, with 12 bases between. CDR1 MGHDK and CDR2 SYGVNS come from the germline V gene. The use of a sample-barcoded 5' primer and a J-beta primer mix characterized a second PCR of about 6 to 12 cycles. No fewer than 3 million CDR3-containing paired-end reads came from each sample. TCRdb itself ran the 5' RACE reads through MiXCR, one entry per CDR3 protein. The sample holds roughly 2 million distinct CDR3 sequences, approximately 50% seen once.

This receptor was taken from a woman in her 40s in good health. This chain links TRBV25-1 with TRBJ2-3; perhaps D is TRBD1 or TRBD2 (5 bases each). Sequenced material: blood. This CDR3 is CASSDRDRITDTQYF. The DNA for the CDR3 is TGTGCCAGCAGTGATCGGGACCGGATCACAGATACGCAGTATTTT. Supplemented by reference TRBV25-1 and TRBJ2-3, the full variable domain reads EADIYQTPRYLVIGTGKKITLECSQTMGHDKMYWYQQDPGMELHLIHYSYGVNSTEKGDLSSESTVSRIRTEHFPLTLESARPSHTSQYLCASSDRDRITDTQYFGPGTRLTVL.